Following are 26 T cell receptor beta chains from one sample sequenced in a study of blood T cell repertoires in COVID-19. Assay: immunoSEQ multiplex PCR; the TCRdb copy retains only in-frame clones and omits some. The table includes fewer than 350,000 clones, more than 70% detected once. The specimen sequenced was peripheral blood. The receptors were sampled from a woman aged 55-69 years with COVID-19, enrolled during active disease.

Note on this clone: Other DNA sequences in the same sample also yield this CDR3. This chain links TRBV20-1 with TRBJ2-7; the D gene is possibly TRBD1 (6 bases). Germline CDR1 is DFQATT and CDR2 is SNEGSKA (reference sequence). This CDR3 is built from 11 residues. The V gene lost 5 bases and the J gene lost 4 bases, with 9 bases spanning the gap. CDR3 nucleotides: TGCAGTGCTTCACAGGGTTACGAGCAGTACTTC. Its protein product is CSASQGYEQYF.

The chain joins TRBV4-2 to TRBJ1-1; 8 bases match TRBD1. After removal of 5 bases from V and 6 bases from J, the junction contained 5 bases not matched to a gene. Germline loops: CDR1 LGHNA, CDR2 YNFKEQ. CDR3 length equals 13 residues. CDR3: CASSATGVAEAFF. CDR3 DNA: TGTGCCAGCAGCGCGACAGGGGTGGCTGAAGCTTTCTTT.

The rearrangement links TRBV7-9 to TRBJ1-4; D gene uncertain. The CDR3 runs to 14 residues. V shed 5 bases and J shed 0 bases, with 7 bases lying between them. The germline gives CDR1 SEHNR, CDR2 FQNEAQ (reference sequence). CDR3 amino acids: CASSPSATNEKLFF. The CDR3 nucleotides read TGTGCCAGCAGCCCTTCTGCAACTAATGAAAAACTGTTTTTT.

The chain joins TRBV10-3 to TRBJ1-1; D call uncertain. Germline loops: CDR1 ENHRY, CDR2 SYGVKD. The V end was cut by 10 bases, the J end by 1 base, with 13 bases between. The CDR3 consists of 13 residues. The CDR3 here is CATSIPGNTEAFF. Here the CDR3 DNA reads TGTGCCACCTCTATCCCTGGGAACACTGAAGCTTTCTTT.

V is TRBV5-1 and J is TRBJ2-5, with 12 positions matching TRBD2. The V segment lost 4 bases and the J segment 1 base; nucleotides outside the gene matches: 5. This CDR3 region has 16 residues. Per the germline V gene, CDR1 is SGHRS and CDR2 is YFSETQ. The DNA for the CDR3 is TGCGCCAGCAGCAACGGACTAGCGGGGTTCCAAGAGACCCAGTACTTC. Its protein is CASSNGLAGFQETQYF. The whole variable domain, remainder taken from reference TRBV5-1 and TRBJ2-5, is KAGVTQTPRYLIKTRGQQVTLSCSPISGHRSVSWYQQTPGQGLQFLFEYFSETQRNKGNFPGRFSGRQFSNSRSEMNVSTLELGDSALYLCASSNGLAGFQETQYFGPGTRLLVL.

J is TRBJ1-2 and V is TRBV4-2, with 8 bases that match TRBD1. The CDR3 loop spans 15 amino acids. Trimming removed 2 bases from V and 6 bases from J; junction bases left unmatched: 8. Looked up from germline, CDR1 is LGHNA and CDR2 is YNFKEQ. In nucleotides, the CDR3 is TGTGCCAGCAGCCAAACGGACAGGGACGGGGATGGCTACACCTTC. It is translated as CASSQTDRDGDGYTF.

CDR3 sequence reads: CATSPYGGGAGDTQYF. Here the CDR3 DNA reads TGTGCCACCAGCCCCTATGGCGGGGGGGCGGGAGATACGCAGTATTTT. The chain combines TRBV15 with TRBJ2-3, with 9 bases matching TRBD2. CDR3 size: 16 residues. V lost 5 bases and J lost 5; bases outside the gene matches: 11. Germline V gives CDR1 LNHNV, CDR2 YYDKDF (reference sequence). Based on the CDR3 plus reference TRBV15 and TRBJ2-3, the full variable domain is DAMVIQNPRYQVTQFGKPVTLSCSQTLNHNVMYWYQQKSSQAPKLLFHYYDKDFNNEADTPDNFQSRRPNTSFCFLDIRSPGLGDTAMYLCATSPYGGGAGDTQYFGPGTRLTVL.

This chain uses TRBV19 with TRBJ1-3; TRBD1 is a possible D gene (6 bases). V lost 6 bases and J lost 7, with 22 bases in between. The CDR3 runs 16 residues. Germline CDR1 LNHDA, CDR2 SQIVND (reference sequence). The CDR3 loop is CASSTRLRGALNTIYF. The CDR3 region has the DNA TGTGCCAGTAGCACGCGCCTCCGGGGGGCTCTGAACACCATATATTTT.

This chain uses TRBV4-2 with TRBJ2-1; TRBD2 aligns across 11 bases. After removal of 4 bases from V and 0 bases from J, the junction contained 8 bases not matched to a gene. The CDR3 has 18 residues. Germline V lookup: CDR1 LGHNA, CDR2 YNFKEQ. The CDR3 DNA follows: TGTGCCAGCAGCCCCGGGACTAGCGGTAGATCCTCCTACAATGAGCAGTTCTTC. As protein: CASSPGTSGRSSYNEQFF.

V and J are TRBV15 and TRBJ2-7, with a possible D match to TRBD1 (6 bases). The CDR3 contains 14 residues. Germline V CDR1 and CDR2: LNHNV, YYDKDF (reference sequence). The V gene lost 4 bases and the J gene lost 3 bases, with 13 bases spanning the gap. This CDR3 is CATSKRGQIYEQYF. The CDR3 DNA reads as TGTGCCACCAGCAAGCGAGGACAGATCTACGAGCAGTACTTC. Together with reference TRBV15 and TRBJ2-7, the CDR3 gives the full variable domain: DAMVIQNPRYQVTQFGKPVTLSCSQTLNHNVMYWYQQKSSQAPKLLFHYYDKDFNNEADTPDNFQSRRPNTSFCFLDIRSPGLGDTAMYLCATSKRGQIYEQYFGPGTRLTVT.

The chain recombines TRBV19 with TRBJ1-5; the match to TRBD1 covers 7 bases. V lost 3 bases to trimming and J lost 1 base; unmatched junction nucleotides: 6. Germline CDR1 LNHDA, CDR2 SQIVND (reference sequence). The CDR3 contains 16 residues. The CDR3 DNA follows: TGTGCCAGTAGTATTTTCCTACAGGGGAGCAATCAGCCCCAGCATTTT. Translation: CASSIFLQGSNQPQHF. The full variable domain, in which reference TRBV19 and TRBJ1-5 provide the parts outside the CDR3, is DGGITQSPKYLFRKEGQNVTLSCEQNLNHDAMYWYRQDPGQGLRLIYYSQIVNDFQKGDIAEGYSVSREKKESFPLTVTSAQKNPTAFYLCASSIFLQGSNQPQHFGDGTRLSIL.

This chain connects TRBV18 to TRBJ2-7; a weak D match, TRBD1 (6 bases). Germline CDR1 is KGHSH and CDR2 is LQKENI. Between the trimmed V and J ends, which lost 0 bases and 5 bases, there was a span of 8 bases. The CDR3 has 13 amino acids. CDR3 sequence: CASSPPPGDEQYF. Here the CDR3 DNA reads TGTGCCAGCTCACCACCCCCAGGGGACGAGCAGTACTTC. The full variable domain, with the rest looked up from reference TRBV18 and TRBJ2-7, is NAGVMQNPRHLVRRRGQEARLRCSPMKGHSHVYWYRQLPEEGLKFMVYLQKENIIDESGMPKERFSAEFPKEGPSILRIQQVVRGDSAAYFCASSPPPGDEQYFGPGTRLTVT.

This clone appeared once. V and J are TRBV19 and TRBJ1-6, with D maybe TRBD1 (5 bases). This CDR3 has 15 residues. Germline V CDR1 and CDR2: LNHDA, SQIVND (reference sequence). V lost 6 bases and J lost 9, with 18 bases in between. CDR3 loop: CASSPSTWGSSPLHF. The CDR3 region has the DNA TGTGCCAGTAGCCCCTCGACTTGGGGCAGTTCACCCCTCCACTTT.

The chain has TRBV18 and TRBJ1-2; the D is unclear. The ends were cut back, 3 bases at V and 1 base at J, with 15 bases in the middle. Germline V gene data show CDR1 as KGHSH and CDR2 as LQKENI. There are 16 residues in the CDR3. The CDR3 region has the DNA TGTGCCAGCTCACCGGTTAGCCAGGACTTTAACTATGGCTACACCTTC. This translates into CASSPVSQDFNYGYTF.

This sequence joins TRBV3-1 (or the pseudogene TRBV3-2) and TRBJ2-3; the match to TRBD2 covers 9 bases. Trimming at V came to 0 bases and at J to 3 bases, leaving 7 bases not matched to a gene. The CDR3 is 17 amino acids. Germline CDR1 reads LGHDT; CDR2 reads YNNKEL (reference sequence). The CDR3 sequence is CASSQDVPGLATDTQYF. The CDR3 nucleotides are TGTGCCAGCAGCCAAGATGTACCCGGACTAGCGACAGATACGCAGTATTTT.

This clone was recorded many times. The chain is built from TRBV4-1 and TRBJ1-6; TRBD1 might be the D (5 bases). The CDR3 extends over 15 amino acids. Trimming stripped 6 bases from V and 5 bases from J, with 14 bases between. Germline loops: CDR1 MGHRA, CDR2 YSYEKL. The CDR3 coding sequence is TGCGCCAGCAGGGATTGGGGCGCCGATAATTCACCCCTCCACTTT. Encoded protein: CASRDWGADNSPLHF.

The chain uses TRBV5-8 and TRBJ2-7; D might be TRBD1 (6 bases). The CDR3 is 13 residues long. With 0 bases removed from V and 6 bases from J, the gap between germline ends came to 10 bases. Germline V gives CDR1 SGHTS, CDR2 YDEGEE. The CDR3 region is CASSLGGPVEQYF. The CDR3 DNA follows: TGTGCCAGCAGCTTGGGGGGGCCTGTCGAGCAGTACTTC.

CDR3 nucleotide sequence: TGTGCCAGCTCGCCCGACCAGGGTACTACCTATGGCTACACCTTC. Its translation: CASSPDQGTTYGYTF. This chain connects TRBV18 to TRBJ1-2, with a tentative D call TRBD1 (5 bases). The length of the CDR3 is 15 residues. Trimming left V 6 bases short and J 4 bases short, with 18 bases between. Germline V lookup: CDR1 KGHSH, CDR2 LQKENI.

This clone was seen a handful of times. V usage is TRBV6-5 and J usage is TRBJ1-5; D gene ambiguous. In germline, CDR1 is MNHEY, CDR2 SVGAGI. Trimming left V 0 bases short and J 4 bases short, with 10 bases between. The CDR3 spans 15 residues. This chain's CDR3 is CASSYSNRENQPQHF. In nucleotides, the CDR3 is TGTGCCAGCAGTTACTCGAACCGGGAAAATCAGCCCCAGCATTTT.

This chain uses TRBV18 with TRBJ2-7, with D perhaps matching TRBD1 (6 bases). Trimming stripped 1 base from V and 6 bases from J, with 13 bases between. CDR3 size: 14 residues. From germline, CDR1 is KGHSH and CDR2 LQKENI. The CDR3 here is CASSPQGPGVEQYF. CDR3 nucleotides: TGTGCCAGCTCACCACAGGGGCCAGGGGTCGAGCAGTACTTC.

J is TRBJ2-3 and V is TRBV12-3 or TRBV12-4; D perhaps matches TRBD2 (6 bases). V dropped 8 bases and J dropped 3 bases, with 12 bases sitting between them. The CDR3 is made up of 13 amino acids. The CDR3 sequence is CASGRGGTDTQYF. The DNA for the CDR3 is TGTGCCAGCGGACGGGGAGGAACAGATACGCAGTATTTT.

The rearrangement links TRBV25-1 to TRBJ2-1; 8 bases align to TRBD1. Losses at the gene ends were 0 bases for V and 7 bases for J; bases not matched to a gene: 5. Germline values: CDR1 MGHDK, CDR2 SYGVNS. CDR3 length: 15 residues. Here the CDR3 DNA reads TGTGCCAGCAGTGAATATCAGGGGGCTGAGAATGAGCAGTTCTTC. It yields the protein CASSEYQGAENEQFF.

The chain links TRBV5-6 to TRBJ1-3; unclear D gene. The CDR3 totals 14 residues. V was clipped by 4 bases and J by 1 base, with 9 bases between them. CDR1 and CDR2 from the germline V gene are SGHDT and YYEEEE. For the CDR3, the DNA is TGTGCCAGCAGCCGCAGATCTTCTGGAAACACCATATATTTT. Translating gives CASSRRSSGNTIYF.

This chain connects TRBV6-6 to TRBJ2-5; 12 nucleotides line up with TRBD2. Germline V gene sequence: CDR1 MNHNY, CDR2 SVGAGI (reference sequence). The CDR3 spans 16 residues. V shed 6 bases, J shed 1 base, and the junction held 6 bases outside the gene matches. CDR3 loop: CASSGLAGTAQETQYF. The CDR3 nucleotides read TGTGCCAGCAGCGGACTAGCGGGGACCGCCCAAGAGACCCAGTACTTC.

The rearrangement joins TRBV5-8 to TRBJ1-4, with D perhaps TRBD1 (5 bases). The CDR3 covers 15 residues. Trimming took off 5 bases at V and 4 bases at J, with 15 bases between the two ends. Germline CDR1 reads SGHTS; CDR2 reads YDEGEE. DNA for the CDR3: TGTGCCAGCAGGCAGACCCAGGGTGGTAATGAAAAACTGTTTTTT. The encoded protein is CASRQTQGGNEKLFF.

This chain links TRBV11-2 with TRBJ1-2; no firm D call. The ends were cut back, 3 bases at V and 4 bases at J, with 12 bases in the middle. The germline CDR1 and CDR2 sequences are SGHAT and FQNNGV. This CDR3 is built from 14 residues. The CDR3 bases are TGTGCCAGCAGCTTCTACCAAGAGAGCTATGGCTACACCTTC. Amino acids: CASSFYQESYGYTF.